These T cell receptor beta chains were read from a single sample in a study of early T cells in non-severe SARS-CoV-2 infection. TCRdb analysed the 5' RACE reads with MiXCR anew, one entry per CDR3 protein. The table records 35,000 to 45,000 distinct CDR3 sequences, about 5.2% of them present only once. The source was whole blood, collected at baseline. The receptors shown here come from an adult who was a healthcare worker with PCR-confirmed SARS-CoV-2 infection or an uninfected control (not recorded which). CDR3s include the opening cysteine and the closing phenylalanine or tryptophan. The D gene is left open where the match is weak. Some rows mark clone size as missing; the rest say once, few, many or name a class of expanded clone.

clone_size cdr3_length d_call j_call v_call cdr3_nt cdr3_aa
few 13 NA TRBJ2-5 TRBV2 TGTGCCAGCAGACGCTCGACTGAGGAGACCCAGTACTTC CASRRSTEETQYF
NA 14 NA TRBJ2-7 TRBV28 TGTGCCAGCAGTTCTACCGGGTTCCTCTACGAGCAGTACTTC CASSSTGFLYEQYF
many 14 NA TRBJ2-7 TRBV20-1 TGCAGTGCTAGAGATAAGGGCCTAGGTTGGGAGCAGTACTTC CSARDKGLGWEQYF
few 15 NA TRBJ2-4 TRBV3-1 TGTGCCAGCAGCCAAGATCTTACAGCCAAAAACATTCAGTACTTC CASSQDLTAKNIQYF
many 17 TRBD2 TRBJ2-1 TRBV20-1 TGCAGTGCTAGCGAAGCGGGAGGGACCCGCAATTTCAATGAGCAGTTCTTC CSASEAGGTRNFNEQFF
medium-sized 17 TRBD2 TRBJ2-7 TRBV6-5 TGTGCCAGCAGTTACGGAGCTAGCGGAACGGCACTTTACGAGCAGTACTTC CASSYGASGTALYEQYF
many 13 TRBD1 TRBJ2-1 TRBV28 TGTGCCAGCAGTCCCTCAGGGGGCGATGAGCAGTTCTTC CASSPSGGDEQFF
medium-sized 18 NA TRBJ1-3 TRBV27 TGTGCCAGCATAGGTCGAAATGCTGACAGCAGCTCTGGAAACACCATATATTTT CASIGRNADSSSGNTIYF
many 15 NA TRBJ2-1 TRBV27 TGTGCCAGCAGTTCCTTTGGGGGAGGTAACAATGAGCAGTTCTTC CASSSFGGGNNEQFF
many 14 NA TRBJ2-1 TRBV19 TGTGCCAGTAGTGCTCTGACCCCTTACAATGAGCAGTTCTTC CASSALTPYNEQFF
many 16 NA TRBJ1-1 TRBV19 TGTGCCAGTAGTACGCCCACAGGTTCAACGAACACTGAAGCTTTCTTT CASSTPTGSTNTEAFF
many 15 NA TRBJ1-1 TRBV4-3 TGCGCCAGCAGCCAAGATCGGGGACGGTACACTGAAGCTTTCTTT CASSQDRGRYTEAFF
many 14 NA TRBJ2-3 TRBV9 TGTGCCAGCAGCGTCTCCGGACTGTCAGATACGCAGTATTTT CASSVSGLSDTQYF
many 15 NA TRBJ1-5 TRBV12-3/TRBV12-4 TGTGCCAGCACCCCGGGGGGGAGCGGGAATCAGCCCCAGCATTTT CASTPGGSGNQPQHF
many 14 NA TRBJ2-3 TRBV19 TGTGCCAGTAGTATACTGGCTACATCAGATACGCAGTATTTT CASSILATSDTQYF